The next 6 T cell receptor beta chains were all read from a single sample in a study of blood T cell repertoires in COVID-19. The method was immunoSEQ multiplex PCR; TCRdb's version includes in-frame clones alone and lacks a portion of them. Of about 300,000 clones in the sample, over 80% were seen once. The sample taken for sequencing was peripheral blood. These receptor sequences come from a woman aged 45-60 years with COVID-19, enrolled during active disease.

The V call is TRBV19, the J call TRBJ2-1; TRBD1 matches 9 bases. Unmatched junction bases numbered 14, after V lost 10 bases and J lost 4 bases. The germline CDR1 and CDR2 sequences are LNHDA and SQIVND (reference sequence). The CDR3 has 16 residues. CDR3 nucleotides: TGTGCCACCTCACTGAAAACCGGGACAGGGTACAATGAGCAGTTCTTC. It yields the protein CATSLKTGTGYNEQFF. The whole variable domain, filled in from reference TRBV19 and TRBJ2-1, reads DGGITQSPKYLFRKEGQNVTLSCEQNLNHDAMYWYRQDPGQGLRLIYYSQIVNDFQKGDIAEGYSVSREKKESFPLTVTSAQKNPTAFYLCATSLKTGTGYNEQFFGPGTRLTVL.

The table lists this clone with a count of one. The genes are TRBV4-1 and TRBJ1-2; TRBD1 aligns across 7 bases. CDR1 MGHRA and CDR2 YSYEKL come from the germline V gene. The CDR3 runs 16 residues. V shed 2 bases and J 4 bases; nucleotides not matched to a gene: 10. CDR3 in amino acids: CASSQPQGFTIYGYTF. The CDR3 nucleotides are TGCGCCAGCAGCCAACCACAGGGGTTCACGATCTATGGCTACACCTTC.

This rearrangement joins TRBV7-7 to TRBJ2-3; 7 nucleotides line up with TRBD1. In germline, CDR1 is SSHAT, CDR2 FNYEAQ (reference sequence). CDR3 size: 13 residues. V was pared by 4 bases and J by 3 bases, with 1 base of the junction left unmatched. The CDR3 DNA is TGTGCCAGCAGCTCGACAGGGACAGATACGCAGTATTTT. As protein: CASSSTGTDTQYF.

This chain links TRBV5-4 with TRBJ2-5, with D possibly matching TRBD1 (6 bases). Germline-derived CDR1 and CDR2 are SGHNT and YYREEE (reference sequence). This CDR3 region has 13 residues. V was trimmed by 3 bases and J by 5 bases, leaving 11 bases between them. CDR3 bases: TGTGCCAGCAGCTCCAGGGGTTTGGAGACCCAGTACTTC. Its protein product is CASSSRGLETQYF.

The chain has TRBV4-1 and TRBJ2-7, with a weak D call TRBD2 (5 bases). This CDR3 region has 15 residues. CDR1 is MGHRA and CDR2 is YSYEKL in the germline V gene. Trimming removed 3 bases at V and 0 bases at J, with 12 bases between. The CDR3 loop is CASSQVPGSSYEQYF. The DNA of the CDR3 is TGCGCCAGCAGCCAGGTCCCGGGAAGCTCCTACGAGCAGTACTTC.

The chain joins TRBV19 to TRBJ1-2; D is possibly TRBD1 (6 bases). Germline-derived CDR1 and CDR2 are LNHDA and SQIVND (reference sequence). The V end was cut by 5 bases, the J end by 3 bases, with 16 bases between. The CDR3 has 15 residues. The CDR3 spells CASSAYREGYYGYTF. The CDR3 DNA reads as TGTGCCAGTAGTGCTTACAGGGAGGGCTACTATGGCTACACCTTC.